One sample yielded the 13 T cell receptor beta chains listed below, sequenced in a study of control samples from healthy donors and cancer patients. Repertoires were generated with immunoSEQ multiplex PCR, while TCRdb's copy carries only in-frame clones and drops some. The sample holds fewer than 150,000 clones, 85% to 95% seen once. The sequenced sample was blood. These receptors were obtained from a man younger than 35 in good health.

The chain recombines TRBV19 with TRBJ1-2, with D hard to call. Germline V gene lookup returns CDR1 LNHDA and CDR2 SQIVND (reference sequence). This CDR3 contains 13 residues. V gave up 3 bases and J gave up 7 bases, with 12 bases separating them. The CDR3 is CASSMKEWGGYTF. DNA of the CDR3: TGTGCCAGTAGTATGAAGGAGTGGGGTGGCTACACCTTC.

V usage is TRBV18 and J usage is TRBJ1-2, with D possibly being TRBD1 (5 bases). V was trimmed by 1 base and J by 2 bases, leaving 5 bases between them. Germline V lookup: CDR1 KGHSH, CDR2 LQKENI. The CDR3 is 13 amino acids. As DNA, the CDR3 is TGTGCCAGCTCACCACAGGGGAACTATGGCTACACCTTC. Translating it yields CASSPQGNYGYTF.

The chain couples TRBV7-6 to TRBJ1-3; no firm D call. CDR3 size: 16 residues. The ends were cut back, 2 bases at V and 0 bases at J, with 11 bases in the middle. Germline-derived CDR1 and CDR2 are SGHVS and FNYEAQ. The CDR3 DNA reads as TGTGCCAGCAGCTTATCCGGGCCGAGCTCTGGAAACACCATATATTTT. This translates into CASSLSGPSSGNTIYF.

The chain recombines TRBV6-1 with TRBJ1-2; 9 nucleotides line up with TRBD1. The CDR3 length is 15 residues. Germline V gene sequence: CDR1 MNHNS, CDR2 SASEGT. V shed 3 bases, J shed 7 bases, and the junction held 9 bases outside the gene matches. For the CDR3, the DNA is TGTGCCAGCAGTGACCGAAGGGGACAGGGTATTGGCTACACCTTC. Its protein product is CASSDRRGQGIGYTF.

The V and J genes are TRBV24-1 and TRBJ2-3; 9 bases align to TRBD2. The CDR3 has 16 residues. J gave up 4 bases and V 3 bases, and 7 bases lay outside the gene matches. CDR1 is KGHDR and CDR2 is SFDVKD in the germline V gene. This CDR3 reads CATSDDRLADPDTQYF. The CDR3 region has the DNA TGTGCCACCAGTGATGATCGACTAGCGGACCCAGATACGCAGTATTTT.

The rearrangement links TRBV5-1 to TRBJ1-2; maybe TRBD1 (5 bases). Deletions cut 5 bases from V and 0 bases from J, with 14 bases between. The CDR3 is 15 amino acids. Germline CDR1 is SGHRS and CDR2 is YFSETQ. CDR3 bases: TGCGCCAGCAGGTTCGTTACGGGACCTAACTATGGCTACACCTTC. This encodes CASRFVTGPNYGYTF.

The chain recombines TRBV7-7 with TRBJ2-2; weak D call: TRBD1 (6 bases). V dropped 4 bases and J dropped 1 base, with 10 bases sitting between them. The CDR3 runs 15 residues. CDR1 and CDR2 (germline): SSHAT, FNYEAQ (reference sequence). The CDR3 DNA follows: TGTGCCAGCAGCTCCACGACAGGGAACACCGGGGAGCTGTTTTTT. It translates to CASSSTTGNTGELFF.

The rearrangement joins TRBV3-1 (or the pseudogene TRBV3-2) to TRBJ1-1, with 10 bases matching TRBD1. V was clipped by 6 bases and J by 4 bases; unmatched bases: 8. The CDR3 consists of 15 residues. CDR1 is LGHDT and CDR2 is YNNKEL in the germline V gene (reference sequence). CDR3 region: CASRGTGAEGTEAFF. As DNA, the CDR3 is TGTGCCAGCAGGGGGACAGGGGCTGAGGGCACTGAAGCTTTCTTT.

This clone was seen only once. This chain connects TRBV7-2 to TRBJ1-2; D not resolved. Per the germline V gene, CDR1 is SGHTA and CDR2 is FQGNSA. The V end lost 5 bases, the J end lost 1 base, and 11 bases lay between the germline ends. The CDR3 has 14 residues. The CDR3 sequence is CASSPDGFNYGYTF. DNA of the CDR3: TGTGCCAGCAGCCCGGACGGCTTTAACTATGGCTACACCTTC.

V and J are TRBV5-4 and TRBJ2-7; D may be TRBD2 (5 bases). Germline V gene lookup returns CDR1 SGHNT and CDR2 YYREEE (reference sequence). Trimming took off 4 bases at V and 5 bases at J, with 16 bases between the two ends. There are 14 residues in the CDR3. CDR3 DNA sequence: TGTGCCAGCAGCGGCCGGTCGGGGTTCGACGAGCAGTACTTC. Translation: CASSGRSGFDEQYF.

The chain is built from TRBV5-4 and TRBJ1-4; TRBD1 is a possible D gene (5 bases). V dropped 2 bases and J dropped 6 bases, with 14 bases sitting between them. There are 15 residues in the CDR3. Germline CDR1 is SGHNT and CDR2 is YYREEE (reference sequence). The CDR3 coding sequence is TGTGCCAGCAGCTTATCTGGGGCTGGCGATGAAAAACTGTTTTTT. This translates into CASSLSGAGDEKLFF. Full variable domain (rest looked up from reference TRBV5-4 and TRBJ1-4): ETGVTQSPTHLIKTRGQQVTLRCSSQSGHNTVSWYQQALGQGPQFIFQYYREEENGRGNFPPRFSGLQFPNYSSELNVNALELDDSALYLCASSLSGAGDEKLFFGSGTQLSVL.

This sequence joins TRBV5-4 and TRBJ1-5; 8 positions agree with TRBD1. CDR3 length: 15 amino acids. The germline V gene has CDR1 SGHNT and CDR2 YYREEE (reference sequence). V was clipped by 2 bases and J by 5 bases; unmatched bases: 6. In DNA, the CDR3 is TGTGCCAGCAGCTTAAGGGACAGGCACCATCAGCCCCAGCATTTT. Translating gives CASSLRDRHHQPQHF.

The V gene is TRBV11-2, the J gene TRBJ1-3; D gene ambiguous. The CDR3 length is 18 residues. Trimming left V 4 bases short and J 0 bases short, with 19 bases between. Germline V lookup: CDR1 SGHAT, CDR2 FQNNGV. The CDR3 spells CASSSPMGFVLSGNTIYF. The CDR3 DNA is TGTGCCAGCAGCTCGCCAATGGGATTTGTCCTCTCTGGAAACACCATATATTTT.